This T cell receptor beta chain was retrieved from a study of tumor-infiltrating lymphocytes in primary liver carcinoma. On this clonotype itself: The junction differs from germline at one of its ends, possibly a read error.

Co-extracting RNA and DNA was done with 20-30 mg of unsorted bulk tissue as input. The CDR3 has 16 amino acids. Per the germline V gene, CDR1 is SGHAT and CDR2 is FQNNGV. TCR beta cDNA was prepared out of 500 ng total RNA by means of a constant-region primer. Construction of TCR beta libraries relied on three successive nested multiplex PCR rounds employing slightly modified ARM-PCR. Researchers ran the first two PCR rounds for roughly 10 cycles each with TRBV1-TRBV30 forward primers and a C-beta reverse primer. A single record per CDR3 protein comes from TCRdb applying MiXCR to the multiplex PCR reads. This sample has fewer than 40,000 distinct CDR3 sequences, with roughly two thirds found just once.

The chain combines TRBV11-2 with TRBJ2-1; D could derive from TRBD1 or TRBD2 (5 bases each). This clonotype was obtained from a woman aged 25 to 39 with primary liver carcinoma and hepatitis B virus infection. The sequencing sample was made of liver tumor tissue from sampling region 3. Specified subset: tumor region T3, left-lateral pole. CDR3 bases: TGTGCCAGCAGCTTAATTGGTGGGACGCCAGTCGATGAGCTGTTCTTC. Amino acid sequence: CASSLIGGTPVDELFF.